The next 11 T cell receptor beta chains were all read from a single sample in a study of blood T cells in healthy people across ages. A sample-barcoded 5' primer and a J-beta primer mix were used in a second PCR of about 7 to 11 cycles. TCRdb recomputed calls from the 5' RACE reads with MiXCR, one row per CDR3 protein. The sample lists approximately 800,000 distinct CDR3 sequences, roughly 60% occurring once. Source material: blood. All receptors come from a man aged 30-40 years in good health.

The genes are TRBV6-2 or TRBV6-3 and TRBJ2-5; TRBD1 might be the D (5 bases). The CDR3 has 13 residues. Germline V CDR1 and CDR2: MNHEY, SVGEGT. Trimming shortened V by 2 bases and J by 7 bases, and 11 bases separated the two germline ends. CDR3 protein: CASSYQGRGTQYF. CDR3 DNA sequence: TGTGCCAGCAGTTACCAGGGTCGAGGGACCCAGTACTTC.

The V and J genes are TRBV18 and TRBJ2-3; a possible D gene is TRBD1 (5 bases). The CDR3 is 16 amino acids. CDR1 KGHSH and CDR2 LQKENI come from the germline V gene. The V gene lost 0 bases and the J gene lost 2 bases, with 12 bases spanning the gap. In DNA, the CDR3 is TGTGCCAGCTCACCACCAAGGAAGGGGAACACAGATACGCAGTATTTT. It is translated as CASSPPRKGNTDTQYF.

This chain uses TRBV6-1 with TRBJ2-5; tentative D call: TRBD2 (6 bases). The germline gives CDR1 MNHNS, CDR2 SASEGT. CDR3 length: 16 residues. The V and J ends lost 4 bases and 3 bases respectively, with 18 bases between them. The CDR3 DNA follows: TGTGCCAGCAGTGTTTCGGGGGATTCGGGGAAAGAGACCCAGTACTTC. It translates to CASSVSGDSGKETQYF.

The chain carries TRBV20-1 and TRBJ2-5; 16 bases match TRBD2. The DNA end is a closer match to TRBJ2-7, so the J assignment may be wrong. This CDR3 contains 16 residues. Per the germline V gene, CDR1 is DFQATT and CDR2 is SNEGSKA (reference sequence). The CDR3 loop is CSATGTSGRAAYEQYF. The DNA of the CDR3 is TGCAGTGCTACCGGGACTAGCGGGAGGGCGGCCTACGAGCAGTACTTC.

The V gene is TRBV7-9, the J gene TRBJ2-7, with D tentatively TRBD1 or TRBD2 (5 bases each). Per the germline V gene, CDR1 is SEHNR and CDR2 is FQNEAQ (reference sequence). This CDR3 has 14 residues. V was clipped by 4 bases and J by 0 bases, with 10 bases between them. The CDR3 DNA follows: TGTGCCAGCAGCTGGGACCCGATCTCCTACGAGCAGTACTTC. It encodes CASSWDPISYEQYF.

The rearrangement links TRBV29-1 to TRBJ2-1; 13 bases fit TRBD2. Losses at the gene ends were 7 bases for V and 10 bases for J; bases not matched to a gene: 1. This CDR3 region has 11 residues. Per germline, CDR1 SQVTM and CDR2 ANQGSEA. CDR3 nucleotides: TGCAGCGCGGGACTAGCGGGGGAGCAGTTCTTC. This sequence encodes CSAGLAGEQFF.

The J gene is TRBJ2-4, the V gene TRBV29-1; tentative D call: TRBD2 (7 bases). The J call could be wrong; TRBJ2-5 is a better fit for the DNA end. Germline CDR1 is SQVTM and CDR2 is ANQGSEA. This CDR3 contains 13 residues. CDR3: CSVDQGGGETQYF. DNA for the CDR3: TGCAGCGTTGATCAGGGAGGGGGAGAGACCCAGTACTTC.

The V call is TRBV21-1, the J call TRBJ2-7. TRBV21-1 has pseudogene status. The CDR3 length is 14 residues. Here the CDR3 DNA reads TGTGCCAGCAGCAAAGTTCAGAGCGGCTACGAGCAGTACTTC. Protein product: CASSKVQSGYEQYF.

This clonotype was observed a single time. The chain has TRBV6-5 and TRBJ2-7, with 13 bases lining up with TRBD2. V gave up 4 bases and J gave up 6 bases; unmatched junction bases: 6. The CDR3 loop spans 15 amino acids. Germline lookup yields CDR1 MNHEY and CDR2 SVGAGI. CDR3 loop: CASSSRLAGGGEQYF. As DNA, the CDR3 is TGTGCCAGCAGTTCCCGACTAGCGGGGGGAGGCGAGCAGTACTTC.

This clonotype showed up just once. The chain couples TRBV7-9 to TRBJ1-4; 7 bases map to TRBD1. CDR3 length equals 15 residues. Losses at the gene ends were 1 base for V and 5 bases for J; bases not matched to a gene: 4. CDR1 is SEHNR, CDR2 FQNEAQ, per germline (reference sequence). The CDR3 nucleotides read TGTGCCAGCAGCTTAGTACAGGGGTTAAATGAAAAACTGTTTTTT. Protein: CASSLVQGLNEKLFF.

In its sample, this clonotype was seen a few times. V and J are TRBV12-3 or TRBV12-4 and TRBJ1-6, with no clear D. Trimming stripped 6 bases from V and 4 bases from J, with 10 bases between. The CDR3 runs 14 residues. The CDR3 reads CASRTSSYNSPLHF. Written as DNA, the CDR3 is TGTGCCAGCAGGACGAGCTCGTATAATTCACCCCTCCACTTT.